This T cell receptor (beta chain) was observed in a study of T cell responses to AZD1222 COVID-19 vaccine. Trimming pared 5 bases from V and 4 bases from J, leaving 6 bases between. This CDR3 is built from 11 residues. This clone was observed a few times. The sample contains more than one DNA sequence encoding this CDR3. Clones were sequenced by immunoSEQ multiplex PCR, and TCRdb holds only the in-frame ones, with some missing. The sample lists about 120,000 clones; roughly 88% were seen once. The clonotype was recovered from an adult in good health. This sample comprised peripheral blood, obtained on day 0 of AZD1222 vaccination. The J gene is TRBJ2-7, the V gene TRBV12-3 or TRBV12-4; D gene ambiguous. CDR3 protein: CASSLNYEQYF. CDR3 DNA: TGTGCCAGCAGTCTTAATTACGAGCAGTACTTC.